This T cell receptor beta chain is from a study of blood T cell repertoires in COVID-19. In the study overall: The United States, Italy and Spain provided the acute and convalescent COVID-19 samples. In each case, the material was cDNA or gDNA derived from T cells, B-cell-depleted T cells, or PBMCs.

Trimming left V 0 bases short and J 8 bases short, with 16 bases between. This CDR3 is built from 16 residues. CDR1 and CDR2 (germline): LNHDA, SQIVND (reference sequence). The authors' processing: Estimation of nucleated cell counts relied on the amplification of reference gene primers. TCRdb keeps only in-frame clones here, not all; method: immunoSEQ multiplex PCR. The V and J calls and clone size come from that table; D and trimming were worked out from the DNA. The sample contains 220,000 or so clones, approximately 77% of which appear only once. The chain combines TRBV19 with TRBJ1-4; D unresolved. Material for sequencing was peripheral blood. This sequence originates from an elderly woman with acute or convalescent COVID-19. As DNA, the CDR3 is TGTGCCAGTAGTATAGATTGGGCCGGGAGGCGAGAAAAACTGTTTTTT. Protein: CASSIDWAGRREKLFF.